A selection of T cell receptor beta chains follows, all from one sample in a study of Ad26.COV2.S vaccination and SARS-CoV-2 variants. The assay was immunoSEQ multiplex PCR, and TCRdb's table has in-frame clones only and misses some. The sample has about 680,000 clones; more than 70% are singletons. The sequences come from peripheral blood, collected in a trial of Ad26.COV2.S vaccine versus placebo. The receptor source for this set is a person between 18 and 65 years old who received the Ad26.COV2.S COVID-19 vaccine or a placebo. Each CDR3 is given with its conserved first and last residue. D genes are given only for firm matches. Size values are once, few and many counts, or a class for expanded clones, and some rows have none.

J,V,D,size,CDR3,DNA
TRBJ2-1,TRBV19,NA,NA,CASSIEVGEQFF,TGTGCCAGTAGTATAGAGGTTGGTGAGCAGTTCTTC
TRBJ1-1,TRBV2,NA,once,CASSEAFYEAFF,TGTGCCAGCAGTGAAGCGTTCTATGAAGCTTTCTTT
TRBJ1-6,TRBV7-9,NA,NA,CASRLGTSNSPLHF,TGTGCCAGCAGGTTGGGGACATCCAATTCACCCCTCCACTTT
TRBJ1-4,TRBV5-6,NA,NA,CASSSKGRGEKLFF,TGTGCCAGCAGCTCAAAGGGTAGGGGTGAAAAACTGTTTTTT
TRBJ1-4,TRBV10-3,NA,NA,CAISESRLSEKLFF,TGTGCCATCAGTGAGTCGAGGTTGAGCGAAAAACTGTTTTTT
TRBJ2-1,TRBV18,TRBD2,NA,CASSPPSSGRNEQFF,TGTGCCAGCTCACCACCGTCTAGCGGGAGGAATGAGCAGTTCTTC
TRBJ1-1,TRBV7-6,NA,NA,CASSLGQPNTEAFF,TGTGCCAGCAGCTTAGGGCAACCCAACACTGAAGCTTTCTTT
TRBJ2-2,TRBV5-6,NA,NA,CASSLRGRYTGELFF,TGTGCCAGCAGCTTACGAGGGAGGTACACCGGGGAGCTGTTTTTT
TRBJ1-2,TRBV5-1,TRBD1,NA,CASSLALTAQGNGYTF,TGCGCCAGCAGCTTGGCTTTAACGGCACAGGGGAATGGCTACACCTTC
TRBJ2-1,TRBV19,TRBD2,NA,CASSTSSGSSYNEQFF,TGTGCCAGTAGTACCTCCAGCGGGAGTTCCTACAATGAGCAGTTCTTC
TRBJ2-7,TRBV5-1,NA,NA,CASSLQTEPYEQYF,TGCGCCAGCAGCTTACAGACAGAGCCCTACGAGCAGTACTTC
TRBJ2-1,TRBV24-1,NA,NA,CATSDSGRSYNEQFF,TGTGCCACCAGTGATTCGGGCAGGTCTTACAATGAGCAGTTCTTC
TRBJ2-2,TRBV27,TRBD2,NA,CASSPGGRSTGELFF,TGTGCCAGCAGTCCCGGGGGGAGAAGTACCGGGGAGCTGTTTTTT
TRBJ2-7,TRBV19,NA,NA,CASSAEGSWEQYF,TGTGCCAGTAGCGCGGAGGGGTCCTGGGAGCAGTACTTC
TRBJ1-2,TRBV2,TRBD1,NA,CASSDRGSHYGYTF,TGTGCCAGCAGTGACAGGGGGTCCCACTATGGCTACACCTTC
TRBJ2-7,TRBV30,NA,NA,CAWSVYGHYEQYF,TGTGCCTGGAGTGTATACGGACACTACGAGCAGTACTTC
TRBJ1-3,TRBV4-2,NA,NA,CASSLGNTIYF,TGTGCCAGCAGCCTGGGGAACACCATATATTTT
TRBJ2-5,TRBV5-8,TRBD1,NA,CASSLLGQGQETQYF,TGTGCCAGCAGCTTGCTGGGACAGGGTCAAGAGACCCAGTACTTC
TRBJ2-5,TRBV7-3,TRBD1,NA,CASSFSGTVQETQYF,TGTGCCAGCAGCTTTTCCGGGACAGTTCAAGAGACCCAGTACTTC
TRBJ2-3,TRBV5-6,TRBD2,NA,CASSSGLAGGWGTDTQYF,TGTGCCAGCAGCTCCGGACTAGCGGGAGGTTGGGGCACAGATACGCAGTATTTT
TRBJ2-1,TRBV24-1,NA,NA,CATLDRGEQFF,TGTGCCACCCTTGATCGGGGTGAGCAGTTCTTC
TRBJ2-1,TRBV18,TRBD1,once,CASSPGTDYNEQFF,TGTGCCAGCTCACCGGGGACAGATTACAATGAGCAGTTCTTC
TRBJ2-7,TRBV5-4,TRBD1,NA,CASSRQTGAEQYF,TGTGCCAGCAGCCGCCAGACAGGGGCCGAGCAGTACTTC
TRBJ1-1,TRBV29-1,NA,NA,CSVRGRLNTEAFF,TGCAGCGTCCGGGGCAGACTGAACACTGAAGCTTTCTTT